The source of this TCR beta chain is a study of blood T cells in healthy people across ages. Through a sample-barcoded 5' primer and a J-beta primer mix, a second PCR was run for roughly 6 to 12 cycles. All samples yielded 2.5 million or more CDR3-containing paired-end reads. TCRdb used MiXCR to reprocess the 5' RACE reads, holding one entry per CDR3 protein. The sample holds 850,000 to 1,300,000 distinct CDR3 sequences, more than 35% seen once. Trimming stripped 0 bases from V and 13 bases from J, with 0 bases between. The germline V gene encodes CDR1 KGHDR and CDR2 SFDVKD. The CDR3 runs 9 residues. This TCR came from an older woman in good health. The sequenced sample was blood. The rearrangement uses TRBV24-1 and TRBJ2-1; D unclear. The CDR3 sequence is CATSDLQFF. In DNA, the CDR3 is TGTGCCACCAGTGATTTGCAGTTCTTC.